This T cell receptor beta chain was captured by sequencing in a study of T-cell memory formation after mild COVID-19. The study, taken as a whole, reports: Specificity for SARS-CoV-2 was not confirmed among the second-wave clones peaking on day 37.

5'RACE primed from the constant segment yielded TCR alpha and TCR beta cDNA libraries bearing sample barcodes and UMIs. TCRdb recomputed calls from the 5' RACE reads with MiXCR, one row per CDR3 protein. This table holds roughly 400,000 distinct CDR3 sequences, roughly 15% found once. Per the germline V gene, CDR1 is SGHNT and CDR2 is YENEEA. V lost 7 bases, J lost 6 bases, and 7 bases stayed unmatched. The CDR3 length is 14 residues. As for this clonotype: Its target is unknown.

The receptor was isolated from a man younger than 35 who had mild COVID-19 (a few samples of this study predate the infection). Cell type and time point are not known. The V and J genes are TRBV11-3 and TRBJ2-2, with 8 bases identical to TRBD2. Sequencing was done on a sample of PBMCs or a T cell subset sorted from them (not recorded which). The CDR3 DNA is TGTGCCAGCACCCCGGCGGGGGGCTCCGGGGAGCTGTTTTTT. Translating it yields CASTPAGGSGELFF. Full variable domain (rest looked up from reference TRBV11-3 and TRBJ2-2): EAGVVQSPRYKIIEKKQPVAFWCNPISGHNTLYWYLQNLGQGPELLIRYENEEAVDDSQLPKDRFSAERLKGVDSTLKIQPAELGDSAVYLCASTPAGGSGELFFGEGSRLTVL.